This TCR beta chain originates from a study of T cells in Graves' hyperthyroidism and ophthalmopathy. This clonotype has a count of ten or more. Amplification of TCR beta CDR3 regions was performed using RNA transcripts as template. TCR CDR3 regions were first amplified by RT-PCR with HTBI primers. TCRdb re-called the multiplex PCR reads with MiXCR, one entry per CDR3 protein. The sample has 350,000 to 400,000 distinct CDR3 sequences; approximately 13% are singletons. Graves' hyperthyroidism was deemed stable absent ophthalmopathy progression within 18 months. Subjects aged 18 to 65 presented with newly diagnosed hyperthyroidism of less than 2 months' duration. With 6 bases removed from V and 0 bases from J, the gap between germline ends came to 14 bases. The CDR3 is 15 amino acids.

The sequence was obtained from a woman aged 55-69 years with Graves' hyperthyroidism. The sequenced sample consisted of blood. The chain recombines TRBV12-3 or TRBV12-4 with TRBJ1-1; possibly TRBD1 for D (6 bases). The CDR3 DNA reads TGTGCCAGCAGACGACGGACAGCAATGAACACTGAAGCTTTCTTT. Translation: CASRRRTAMNTEAFF.